A selection of T cell receptor beta chains follows, all from one sample in a study of blood T cells in healthy people across ages. TCRdb passed the 5' RACE reads through MiXCR, listing each CDR3 protein once. The sample gives just over 800,000 distinct CDR3 sequences, around 62% of which show up once; around a quarter is in the top ten. Source material: blood. These TCRs come from a man in his thirties or forties in good health. CDR3s include the opening cysteine and the closing phenylalanine or tryptophan. Each record gives: V gene, J gene, clone size, CDR3 protein. The listing skips clone size in some rows; elsewhere it reads once, few, many or a size class.

v_call: TRBV7-2
j_call: TRBJ2-7
clone_size: -
cdr3_aa: CASSLSGQIHYEQYF

v_call: TRBV28
j_call: TRBJ2-3
clone_size: -
cdr3_aa: CASSAGTSGAHTQYF

v_call: TRBV5-5
j_call: TRBJ2-3
clone_size: -
cdr3_aa: CASSFRAGGTTDTQYF

v_call: TRBV9
j_call: TRBJ1-2
clone_size: few
cdr3_aa: CASGTDGGYTF

v_call: TRBV7-2
j_call: TRBJ2-3
clone_size: -
cdr3_aa: CASTMGGRDTDTQYF

v_call: TRBV28
j_call: TRBJ2-7
clone_size: -
cdr3_aa: CASSLSKWATAGEQYF

v_call: TRBV10-3
j_call: TRBJ2-3
clone_size: -
cdr3_aa: CAISESVLAGGTDTQYF

v_call: TRBV5-1
j_call: TRBJ2-1
clone_size: -
cdr3_aa: CASSLGQAHNNEQFF

v_call: TRBV4-2
j_call: TRBJ2-3
clone_size: -
cdr3_aa: CASSQERSGGAGTQYF

v_call: TRBV20-1
j_call: TRBJ2-1
clone_size: -
cdr3_aa: CSARDASGGSNEQFF

v_call: TRBV27
j_call: TRBJ2-7
clone_size: -
cdr3_aa: CASSLSRVAEQYF

v_call: TRBV6-4
j_call: TRBJ2-1
clone_size: -
cdr3_aa: CASSELGLADYNEQFF

v_call: TRBV6-1
j_call: TRBJ2-6
clone_size: -
cdr3_aa: CASRNSHSGANVLTF

v_call: TRBV7-9
j_call: -
clone_size: -
cdr3_aa: CASSQDRFSPEQYF

v_call: TRBV20-1
j_call: TRBJ2-2
clone_size: -
cdr3_aa: CSATDSNTGELFF

v_call: TRBV12-3/TRBV12-4
j_call: TRBJ2-5
clone_size: -
cdr3_aa: CASSFSAGGVPYQETQYF

v_call: TRBV30
j_call: TRBJ2-5
clone_size: -
cdr3_aa: CACVRGAYQETQYF

v_call: TRBV12-3/TRBV12-4
j_call: TRBJ2-4
clone_size: -
cdr3_aa: CASSPERGQKAKNIQYF

v_call: TRBV9
j_call: TRBJ2-7
clone_size: -
cdr3_aa: CASSVGLGQSYEQYF

v_call: TRBV28
j_call: TRBJ2-6
clone_size: -
cdr3_aa: CASRKGAAGANVLTF

v_call: TRBV20-1
j_call: TRBJ2-7
clone_size: once
cdr3_aa: CSARDRERVWEQYF

v_call: TRBV6-2/TRBV6-3
j_call: TRBJ2-3
clone_size: -
cdr3_aa: CASSRPPYGTDTQYF